These 2 T cell receptor beta chains share one sample of origin, sequenced in a study of blood T cell repertoires in COVID-19. TCRdb keeps only in-frame clones here, not all; method: immunoSEQ multiplex PCR. The sample shows roughly 220,000 clones, about three quarters of them seen only once. Source material: peripheral blood. These receptors originate from a woman in her seventies with acute or convalescent COVID-19.

This sequence joins TRBV9 and TRBJ2-3, with D possibly TRBD2 on 6 matching bases. This CDR3 spans 14 amino acids. V was pared by 0 bases and J by 3 bases, with 8 bases between. Per germline, CDR1 SGDLS and CDR2 YYNGEE. CDR3 bases: TGTGCCAGCAGCGTAGCTGGGACTACAGATACGCAGTATTTT. It is translated as CASSVAGTTDTQYF.

This clone was observed at least ten times. The chain carries TRBV27 and TRBJ2-1; 13 nucleotides agree with TRBD2. V lost 3 bases to trimming and J lost 8 bases; unmatched junction nucleotides: 7. The CDR3 is 16 residues long. CDR1 and CDR2 (germline): MNHEY, SMNVEV (reference sequence). The DNA of the CDR3 is TGTGCCAGCAGTTTTCTCGGGACTAGCGGGATAGATGAGCAGTTCTTC. Protein product: CASSFLGTSGIDEQFF.